The subject of this entry is one T cell receptor beta chain. Participant-reported clinical history was the basis for cohort assignment. All recovered Cohort 3 donors got two negative PCRs, got clearance, or saw symptom resolution. Germline V gives CDR1 LGHNA, CDR2 YSLEER. The CDR3 spans 15 residues. Deletions cut 0 bases from V and 7 bases from J, with 13 bases between. Authors' methods: Reference gene primer amplification in the assay estimated nucleated cell counts. Sequencing used immunoSEQ multiplex PCR; TCRdb keeps in-frame clones, though not all of them. The D gene and trimming were derived from the DNA, and the V and J assignments and clone size from that table. In the table there are under 350,000 clones, approximately 89% of which are singletons. These data originate in a study of blood T cell repertoires in COVID-19.

Sequenced: PBMCs or T cells enriched from blood (not recorded which). This sequence joins TRBV4-3 and TRBJ2-1; D ambiguous. The TCR was taken from a young woman who had recovered from COVID-19. The CDR3 reads CASSQDRWLRNEQFF. As DNA, the CDR3 is TGCGCCAGCAGCCAAGATCGGTGGCTGAGGAATGAGCAGTTCTTC.